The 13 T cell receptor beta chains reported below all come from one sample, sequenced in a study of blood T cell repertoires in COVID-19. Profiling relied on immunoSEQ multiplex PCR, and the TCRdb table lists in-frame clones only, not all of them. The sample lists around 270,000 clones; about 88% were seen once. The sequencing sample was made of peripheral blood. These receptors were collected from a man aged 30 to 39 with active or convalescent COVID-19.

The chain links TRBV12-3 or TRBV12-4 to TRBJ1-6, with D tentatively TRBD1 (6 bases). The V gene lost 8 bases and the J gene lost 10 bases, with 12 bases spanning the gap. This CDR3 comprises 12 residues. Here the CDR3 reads CASQTGSSPLHF. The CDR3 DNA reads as TGTGCCAGCCAAACAGGGAGCTCACCCCTCCACTTT.

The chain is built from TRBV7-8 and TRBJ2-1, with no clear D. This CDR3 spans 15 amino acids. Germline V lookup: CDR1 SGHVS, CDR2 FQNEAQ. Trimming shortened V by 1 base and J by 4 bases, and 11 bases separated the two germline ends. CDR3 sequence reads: CASSLDVGLYNEQFF. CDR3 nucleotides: TGTGCCAGCAGCTTAGATGTGGGCCTTTACAATGAGCAGTTCTTC.

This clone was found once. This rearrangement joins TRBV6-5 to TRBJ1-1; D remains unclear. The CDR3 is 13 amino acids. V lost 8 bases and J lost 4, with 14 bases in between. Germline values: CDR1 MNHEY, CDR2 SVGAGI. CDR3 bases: TGTGCCAGCCGGGGTTGGGGAAGCACTGAAGCTTTCTTT. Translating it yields CASRGWGSTEAFF.

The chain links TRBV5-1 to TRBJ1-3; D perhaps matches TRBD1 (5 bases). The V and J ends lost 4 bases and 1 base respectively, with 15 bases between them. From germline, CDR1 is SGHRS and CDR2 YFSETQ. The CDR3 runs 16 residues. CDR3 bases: TGCGCCAGCAGCCCCTCTAGAGGGACTTCTGGAAACACCATATATTTT. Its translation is CASSPSRGTSGNTIYF.

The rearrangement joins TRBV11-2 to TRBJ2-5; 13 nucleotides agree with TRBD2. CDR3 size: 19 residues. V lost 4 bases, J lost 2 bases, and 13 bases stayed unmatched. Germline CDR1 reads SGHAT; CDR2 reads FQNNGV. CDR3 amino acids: CASSSGQGLTSGGQETQYF. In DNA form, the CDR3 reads TGTGCCAGCAGCTCGGGACAGGGGTTGACTAGCGGGGGGCAAGAGACCCAGTACTTC.

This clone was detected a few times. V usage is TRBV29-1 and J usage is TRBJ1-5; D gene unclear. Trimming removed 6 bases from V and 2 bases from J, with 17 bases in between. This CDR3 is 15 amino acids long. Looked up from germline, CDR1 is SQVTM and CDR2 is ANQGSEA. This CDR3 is CSVSEGFLGNQPQHF. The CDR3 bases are TGCAGCGTCAGCGAAGGTTTTCTTGGCAATCAGCCCCAGCATTTT.

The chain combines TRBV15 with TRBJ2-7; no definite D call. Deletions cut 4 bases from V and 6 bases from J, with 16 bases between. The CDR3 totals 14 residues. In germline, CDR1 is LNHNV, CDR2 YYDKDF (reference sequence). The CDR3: CATSTGSSGVEQYF. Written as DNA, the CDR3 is TGTGCCACCAGCACAGGATCATCCGGTGTCGAGCAGTACTTC.

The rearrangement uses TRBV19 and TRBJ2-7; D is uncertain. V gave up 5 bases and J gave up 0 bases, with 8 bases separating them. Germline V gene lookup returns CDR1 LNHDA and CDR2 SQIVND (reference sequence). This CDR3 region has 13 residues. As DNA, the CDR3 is TGTGCCAGTAGTCATAGTTTCTCCTACGAGCAGTACTTC. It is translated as CASSHSFSYEQYF.

The CDR3 DNA is TGTGCCAGCTCACGGGGGCCTCCCCAGGGGGGCACAGATACGCAGTATTTT. As protein: CASSRGPPQGGTDTQYF. This rearrangement joins TRBV18 to TRBJ2-3, with TRBD1 matching over 7 bases. CDR1 and CDR2 from the germline V gene are KGHSH and LQKENI. The V segment lost 4 bases and the J segment 1 base; nucleotides outside the gene matches: 11. The CDR3 consists of 17 residues.

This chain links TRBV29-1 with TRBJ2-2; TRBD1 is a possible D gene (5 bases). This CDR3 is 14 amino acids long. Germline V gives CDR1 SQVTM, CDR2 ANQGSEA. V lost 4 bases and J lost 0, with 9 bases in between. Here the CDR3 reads CSVVGQANTGELFF. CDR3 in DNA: TGCAGCGTTGTAGGACAAGCGAACACCGGGGAGCTGTTTTTT.

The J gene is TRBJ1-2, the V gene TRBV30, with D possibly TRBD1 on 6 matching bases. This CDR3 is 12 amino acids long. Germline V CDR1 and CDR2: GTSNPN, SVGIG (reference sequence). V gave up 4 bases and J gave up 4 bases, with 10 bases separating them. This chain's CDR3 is CAWTRDTYGYTF. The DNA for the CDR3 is TGTGCCTGGACCCGGGACACCTATGGCTACACCTTC.

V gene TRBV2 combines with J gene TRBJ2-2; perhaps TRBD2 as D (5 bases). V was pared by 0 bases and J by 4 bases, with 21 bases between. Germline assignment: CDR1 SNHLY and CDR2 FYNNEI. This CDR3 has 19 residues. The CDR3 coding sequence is TGTGCCAGCAGTGAAGCTGGGCTAGCCCCACTGATGGGCACCGGGGAGCTGTTTTTT. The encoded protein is CASSEAGLAPLMGTGELFF.

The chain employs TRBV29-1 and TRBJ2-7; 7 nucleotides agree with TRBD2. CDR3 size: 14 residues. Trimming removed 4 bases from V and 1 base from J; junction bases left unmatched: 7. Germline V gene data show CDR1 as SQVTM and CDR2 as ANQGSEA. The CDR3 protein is CSVVGGGVSYEQYF. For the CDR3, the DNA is TGCAGCGTTGTTGGCGGGGGAGTTTCCTACGAGCAGTACTTC.